This T cell receptor beta chain was sequenced for a study of T cell responses to AZD1222 COVID-19 vaccine (dated by TCRdb to about 2021). Looking at the study overall: Because spike-specific TCR depth and breadth did not differ between the two schedules, AZD1222 recipients who got a second dose at roughly 4 weeks were pooled with those who got a second dose at roughly 12 weeks. Trial participants were enrolled by age into subgroups of 18-55, 56-69 and 70-plus years, and 148, 28 and 57 TCR-sequenced participants, respectively, were included in these subgroups. TCR sequencing was performed for about 250 trial participants, of whom some 200 were given two doses of AZD1222 and around 25 were given two doses of MenACWY control vaccine.

Concerning this clone: This receptor's antigen is unknown. Per-base qualities were not stored, and no clone one base away is much larger.

According to the study, the label for this sample's time point signals: baseline before first vaccination. Vaccinee samples came from UK trials COV001 and COV002, including a single-blind randomized controlled phase 2/3 trial of AZD1222 (ChAdOx1 nCoV-19) in healthy adults. For TCRbeta chain sequencing, PBMC samples were collected from trial participants at day 0 and at day 28 after the second dose. Overall results and qualifications from the work: The 56-69-year group was small, and its depth increase did not reach significance, likely because of low power. A significant rise in spike-specific TCR breadth and depth was observed after two AZD1222 doses relative to day 0 and relative to MenACWY recipients. Conclusions about previously exposed vaccinees are limited because only a handful of AZD1222 recipients were SARS-CoV-2 seropositive at baseline. Because no day 14 peak-response samples were available, the repertoires could be characterized only after the peak T cell response. CD4 TCRs associated with the vaccine covered the entire spike protein, and the dominant responses were in regions 160-218 and 743-854. Reportedly, close to half of the unique spike-specific TCRs recognized epitopes lying outside the regions that are mutated in the B.1.351 and B.1.1.7 variants. Participants were mostly white British, with more females than males. The authors suggested clonal diversity may have been underestimated.

The CDR3 regions of human TCRbeta chains were analyzed by immunosequencing. The authors' pipeline ran thus. TCRs in the repertoires were compared against a reference library of SARS-CoV-2-specific TCRs that had been generated with the MIRA antigen-specificity platform. Breadth was defined as the fraction of unique TCRs that were SARS-CoV-2-associated. Depth was defined as the fraction of total T cells that were SARS-CoV-2-associated. Using the MIRA data, every spike-specific TCR was mapped to the spike region that the TCR reacted to and assigned to either a CD4 or a CD8 class. Log10-transformed breadth and depth values were compared by one-way ANOVA with Sidak's multiple comparisons tests. Held by TCRdb, this immuneACCESS table contains in-frame sequences only and omits some clones. Under half of the omission traces to an unresolved V gene where checked; the cause of the rest is unknown. Clone size and the V and J calls come from that table; the DNA yielded D and trimming. Present in this sample are around 190,000 clones, 80% to 90% of which were seen just once. The top ten constitute about 0.53% of the sample.

According to the germline V gene, CDR1 reads SGHTA and CDR2 reads FQGNSA. Trimming removed 8 bases from V and 7 bases from J, leaving 19 bases between the germline ends. CDR3 length: 14 amino acids, cysteine to phenylalanine. Here the CDR3 DNA is all that survives: 42 bases in frame from base 1. The chain is made from TRBV7-2 and TRBJ2-3; TRBD1 could be the D gene, as 8 bases match. The receptor's source is an adult in good health. Sequencing was performed on peripheral blood, taken on day 0 of AZD1222 vaccination. At the DNA level, the sequence is TGTGCCAGCGTCAGCGGGACAGGACCCTATACGCAGTATTTT. This yields the protein CASVSGTGPYTQYF.